The 20 T cell receptor beta chains in this list originate from one sample, sequenced in a study of OX40 agonist ivuxolimab in advanced cancers. This table comes from immunoSEQ multiplex PCR, and its TCRdb copy is limited to in-frame clones, with some not included. Here the sample spans nearly 95,000 clones, around 94% being singletons. The sequences come from CD4+ or CD8+ T cells sorted from blood, collected in a trial of the OX40 agonist ivuxolimab. Every receptor here comes from an adult with an advanced solid tumor such as melanoma, head and neck, liver or kidney cancer.

The chain couples TRBV5-6 to TRBJ2-1; the match to TRBD1 covers 7 bases. The V gene end was trimmed by 4 bases and the J gene end by 12 bases; junction bases not matched to a gene: 7. The length of the CDR3 is 12 residues. Germline-derived CDR1 and CDR2 are SGHDT and YYEEEE. Here the CDR3 reads CASSAGGATQFF. The CDR3 nucleotides read TGTGCCAGCAGCGCAGGGGGTGCGACGCAGTTCTTC.

This sequence joins TRBV7-6 and TRBJ2-5; 8 bases are a match to TRBD2. V gave up 6 bases and J gave up 2 bases; unmatched junction bases: 8. The CDR3 contains 15 residues. CDR1 and CDR2 (germline): SGHVS, FNYEAQ. Here the CDR3 reads CASRPGGPIQETQYF. The DNA of the CDR3 is TGTGCCAGCAGACCGGGGGGGCCTATACAAGAGACCCAGTACTTC. Using reference TRBV7-6 and TRBJ2-5 for the parts outside the CDR3, the full variable domain is GAGVSQSPRYKVTKRGQDVALRCDPISGHVSLYWYRQALGQGPEFLTYFNYEAQQDKSGLPNDRFSAERPEGSISTLTIQRTEQRDSAMYRCASRPGGPIQETQYFGPGTRLLVL.

The chain joins TRBV5-6 to TRBJ2-6, with D unresolved. The CDR3 covers 16 residues. In germline, CDR1 is SGHDT, CDR2 YYEEEE. The V and J ends lost 0 bases and 0 bases respectively, with 7 bases between them. The CDR3: CASSLGRSSGANVLTF. CDR3 in DNA: TGTGCCAGCAGCTTGGGCCGGAGCTCTGGGGCCAACGTCCTGACTTTC.

The CDR3 DNA reads as TGTGCCAGAAGCAGGGACAGTACCTACGGGTATAGCAATCAGCCCCAGCATTTT. Its translation: CARSRDSTYGYSNQPQHF. The chain has TRBV5-3 and TRBJ1-5, with 7 bases lining up with TRBD1. TRBV5-3 is sorted into the ORF group, with uncertain function. CDR3 length: 18 amino acids. The J segment lost 0 bases and the V segment lost 4 bases, leaving 13 bases of the junction unmatched.

V gene TRBV4-1 combines with J gene TRBJ2-1; 13 bases agree with TRBD2. Unmatched junction bases numbered 7, after V lost 4 bases and J lost 7 bases. The CDR3 sequence is 16 residues long. The germline CDR1 and CDR2 sequences are MGHRA and YSYEKL. CDR3 sequence reads: CASSPQGLAGLNEQFF. CDR3 in DNA: TGCGCCAGCAGCCCCCAGGGACTAGCGGGACTTAATGAGCAGTTCTTC.

The chain combines TRBV27 with TRBJ2-3; possible D gene TRBD2, 7 bases. Germline values: CDR1 MNHEY, CDR2 SMNVEV (reference sequence). The CDR3 extends over 15 amino acids. V was clipped by 6 bases and J by 4 bases, with 17 bases between them. CDR3 nucleotide sequence: TGTGCCAGCAGGTTTGGGGGGGCTATCCCAGATACGCAGTATTTT. Protein: CASRFGGAIPDTQYF.

CDR3 protein: CASSQEYNPSPEDTQYF. CDR3 sequence (DNA): TGCGCCAGCAGCCAAGAATATAACCCGTCTCCCGAAGATACGCAGTATTTT. The chain couples TRBV4-1 to TRBJ2-3, with D uncertain. This CDR3 comprises 17 residues. The germline V and J ends were trimmed by 0 bases and 5 bases, with 18 bases remaining between them. The germline V gene encodes CDR1 MGHRA and CDR2 YSYEKL.

This sequence joins TRBV6-1 and TRBJ2-1; D is undetermined. Germline CDR1 MNHNS, CDR2 SASEGT. The CDR3 runs to 15 residues. The V end was cut by 2 bases, the J end by 4 bases, with 12 bases between. The CDR3 DNA reads TGTGCCAGCAGTGAATTCTGGGGATCATACAATGAGCAGTTCTTC. Translated: CASSEFWGSYNEQFF.

This clone was seen only once. V usage is TRBV6-1 and J usage is TRBJ2-7; 7 bases are a match to TRBD1. The CDR3 totals 13 residues. V lost 6 bases to trimming and J lost 7 bases; unmatched junction nucleotides: 9. CDR1 is MNHNS and CDR2 is SASEGT in the germline V gene. This CDR3 reads CASRANRGWEQYF. The CDR3 DNA is TGTGCCAGCAGAGCTAACAGGGGCTGGGAGCAGTACTTC.

This chain links TRBV28 with TRBJ1-5; D not resolved. CDR1 is MDHEN and CDR2 is SYDVKM in the germline V gene. The CDR3 covers 14 residues. V lost 6 bases, J lost 0 bases, and 9 bases lay in between. CDR3 in DNA: TGTGCCAGCAGCCGCATCGATAGCAATCAGCCCCAGCATTTT. Translating it yields CASSRIDSNQPQHF.

This sequence joins TRBV18 and TRBJ2-2, with TRBD2 identical over 11 bases. Germline CDR1 KGHSH, CDR2 LQKENI. V dropped 3 bases and J dropped 1; count of bases not matched to a gene: 4. This CDR3 comprises 17 residues. For the CDR3, the DNA is TGTGCCAGCTCACCGGACGGACTAGCGGGGAACACCGGGGAGCTGTTTTTT. Protein sequence: CASSPDGLAGNTGELFF.

The rearrangement uses TRBV11-2 and TRBJ2-7, with 7 bases fitting TRBD2. The CDR3 contains 14 residues. Germline assignment: CDR1 SGHAT and CDR2 FQNNGV. With 4 bases clipped from V and 1 base from J, the junction kept 4 bases outside the gene matches. CDR3: CASSSSGGSYEQYF. Written as DNA, the CDR3 is TGTGCCAGCAGCTCTAGCGGAGGATCCTACGAGCAGTACTTC.

The rearrangement links TRBV4-1 to TRBJ2-1; TRBD2 aligns across 7 bases. The CDR3 covers 15 residues. Looked up from germline, CDR1 is MGHRA and CDR2 is YSYEKL. V lost 5 bases to trimming and J lost 6 bases; unmatched junction nucleotides: 10. Written as DNA, the CDR3 is TGCGCCAGCAGCTACCGAGAGACTAGCTCCAATGAGCAGTTCTTC. It is translated as CASSYRETSSNEQFF.

Comments on this clone: Within the sample, other DNA sequences also encode this same CDR3. This chain joins TRBV25-1 and TRBJ2-3; D remains ambiguous. Germline loops: CDR1 MGHDK, CDR2 SYGVNS. The V gene lost 5 bases and the J gene lost 4 bases, with 4 bases spanning the gap. The CDR3 covers 11 residues. The CDR3 loop is CASSLADTQYF. CDR3 nucleotides: TGTGCCAGCAGTCTCGCAGATACGCAGTATTTT.

CDR3 sequence: CASSQDGGDRQGEQYF. CDR3 in DNA: TGCGCCAGCAGCCAAGATGGCGGGGACAGACAGGGCGAGCAGTACTTC. V gene TRBV4-1 combines with J gene TRBJ2-7, with a possible D match to TRBD1 (7 bases). Germline V gene lookup returns CDR1 MGHRA and CDR2 YSYEKL. The CDR3 is 16 residues long. The ends were cut back, 0 bases at V and 6 bases at J, with 18 bases in the middle.

The V gene is TRBV27, the J gene TRBJ1-6, with unresolved D. V shed 6 bases and J shed 1 base, with 13 bases lying between them. Germline lookup yields CDR1 MNHEY and CDR2 SMNVEV (reference sequence). The CDR3 is 16 amino acids. In nucleotides, the CDR3 is TGTGCCAGCAGACCTTTCGAACAATCCTATAATTCACCCCTCCACTTT. Amino acid sequence: CASRPFEQSYNSPLHF.

V is TRBV19 and J is TRBJ2-1; TRBD2 agrees at 7 bases. Trimming took 6 bases from V and 0 from J; bases not matched to a gene: 5. The CDR3 extends over 15 amino acids. CDR1 LNHDA and CDR2 SQIVND come from the germline V gene (reference sequence). The CDR3, as DNA: TGTGCCAGTAGGACCAGCGGGATCTCCTACAATGAGCAGTTCTTC. Its protein is CASRTSGISYNEQFF.

The chain carries TRBV4-1 and TRBJ2-6, with 11 bases lining up with TRBD2. V was pared by 2 bases and J by 0 bases, with 9 bases of the junction left unmatched. The CDR3 length is 20 residues. The germline CDR1 and CDR2 sequences are MGHRA and YSYEKL. CDR3: CASSQTPRLAGSSGANVLTF. The CDR3, as DNA: TGCGCCAGCAGCCAAACTCCCCGACTAGCGGGAAGCTCTGGGGCCAACGTCCTGACTTTC.

The V gene is TRBV15, the J gene TRBJ2-3; D is undetermined. Germline V gene lookup returns CDR1 LNHNV and CDR2 YYDKDF (reference sequence). V lost 1 base and J lost 4, with 12 bases in between. The CDR3 is 15 amino acids. Here the CDR3 reads CATSRAGRQSDTQYF. DNA for the CDR3: TGTGCCACCAGCAGAGCTGGTCGCCAGTCAGATACGCAGTATTTT.

This clone was seen a few times. Other DNA sequences within the sample encode an identical CDR3. The chain uses TRBV27 and TRBJ2-2, with D perhaps TRBD1 or TRBD2 (5 bases each). CDR3 length: 13 residues. V lost 1 base and J 6 bases, leaving 6 bases between the germline ends. Germline V gives CDR1 MNHEY, CDR2 SMNVEV (reference sequence). The CDR3 loop reads CASSLLGAGELFF. The CDR3 coding sequence is TGTGCCAGCAGTTTATTGGGGGCCGGGGAGCTGTTTTTT.